This T cell receptor beta chain was documented in a study of blood T cell repertoires in COVID-19. Study background: The samples span acute and convalescent COVID-19 from the United States, Italy and Spain. Sources were T cells, B-cell-depleted T cells, or PBMCs; the material itself was cDNA or gDNA.

Germline-derived CDR1 and CDR2 are SGHRS and YFSETQ. The CDR3 extends over 13 amino acids. The V end lost 3 bases, the J end lost 2 bases, and 9 bases lay between the germline ends. This clone showed up just once. In the study's own analysis: Cell counts per sample came from amplifying reference gene primers. TCRdb keeps only in-frame clones here, not all; method: immunoSEQ multiplex PCR. That table furnishes V, J and clone size, whereas the DNA furnished D and trimming. The profile shows some 150,000 clones, about three quarters of them singletons. This chain connects TRBV5-1 to TRBJ2-7; D may be TRBD1 (6 bases). The TCR sequence derives from an elderly man with acute or convalescent COVID-19. The sample was peripheral blood. The CDR3, as DNA: TGCGCCAGCAGCTACGGACAGACCTACGAGCAGTACGTC. Protein product: CASSYGQTYEQYV.